Below are 14 T cell receptor beta chains sequenced from a single sample in a study of cytomegalovirus exposure and HLA in healthy donors. It was with 60 Vbeta and 13 Jbeta primers that the PCR ran. Produced via immunoSEQ multiplex PCR; TCRdb's table is partial and in-frame only. The table has roughly 170,000 clones, about 80% seen once; the top ten hold under 5%. The material sequenced was PBMCs. These receptors came from a man aged 18 to 29 in good health and CMV-seronegative.

This clone came up a few times. CDR3 amino acids: CASSYSTGTEAFF. CDR3 nucleotides: TGTGCCAGCAGTTACTCAACGGGGACTGAAGCTTTCTTT. The genes are TRBV6-5 and TRBJ1-1; D unresolved. Trimming shortened V by 0 bases and J by 5 bases, and 7 bases separated the two germline ends. This CDR3 has 13 residues. Germline CDR1 MNHEY, CDR2 SVGAGI.

V and J are TRBV4-1 and TRBJ1-5; D unresolved. CDR1 MGHRA and CDR2 YSYEKL come from the germline V gene. Trimming shortened V by 0 bases and J by 1 base, and 10 bases separated the two germline ends. This CDR3 contains 16 residues. The CDR3 region has the DNA TGCGCCAGCAGCCAAGAGAAAATCCTAAGCAATCAGCCCCAGCATTTT. Translated, it gives CASSQEKILSNQPQHF.

V is TRBV4-1 and J is TRBJ2-2; TRBD1 might be the D (5 bases). The V gene's germline CDR1 is MGHRA and CDR2 YSYEKL. Between the trimmed V and J ends, which lost 0 bases and 5 bases, there was a span of 13 bases. The length of the CDR3 is 16 residues. The DNA for the CDR3 is TGCGCCAGCAGCCAAGATAAGGGCAGGGTAACCGGGGAGCTGTTTTTT. This sequence encodes CASSQDKGRVTGELFF.

In this sample, this clone turned up a few times. J is TRBJ1-1 and V is TRBV7-3; D gene uncertain. Germline CDR1 reads SGHTA; CDR2 reads FQGTGA. This CDR3 is 13 amino acids long. V lost 5 bases to trimming and J lost 1 base, with 8 bases between them. CDR3 protein: CASSAHRNTEAFF. The CDR3 nucleotides read TGTGCCAGCAGCGCCCACAGGAACACTGAAGCTTTCTTT. Full variable domain (outside the CDR3, taken from reference TRBV7-3 and TRBJ1-1): GAGVSQTPSNKVTEKGKYVELRCDPISGHTALYWYRQSLGQGPEFLIYFQGTGAADDSGLPNDRFFAVRPEGSVSTLKIQRTERGDSAVYLCASSAHRNTEAFFGQGTRLTVV.

The genes are TRBV15 and TRBJ2-1, with no clear D. Looked up from germline, CDR1 is LNHNV and CDR2 is YYDKDF (reference sequence). V gave up 1 base and J gave up 9 bases, with 7 bases separating them. The CDR3 has 12 amino acids. The CDR3 loop reads CATSRGVREQFF. In DNA form, the CDR3 reads TGTGCCACCAGCAGAGGAGTCCGTGAGCAGTTCTTC.

V usage is TRBV6-1 and J usage is TRBJ2-3, with 7 bases matching TRBD1. The V gene end was trimmed by 4 bases and the J gene end by 3 bases; junction bases not matched to a gene: 4. Germline CDR1 MNHNS, CDR2 SASEGT. The CDR3 has 14 amino acids. For the CDR3, the DNA is TGTGCCAGCAGTGTTACAGGGGAGACAGATACGCAGTATTTT. Translation gives CASSVTGETDTQYF.

This clone came up once. As DNA, the CDR3 is TGCAGCGTTCGCGGCGGGCACAGCACAGATACGCAGTATTTT. Translating it yields CSVRGGHSTDTQYF. V and J are TRBV29-1 and TRBJ2-3; TRBD2 might be the D (5 bases). This CDR3 spans 14 amino acids. Germline V gene lookup returns CDR1 SQVTM and CDR2 ANQGSEA. Between the trimmed V and J ends, which lost 5 bases and 0 bases, there was a span of 12 bases.

This clone was recorded once. The V and J genes are TRBV30 and TRBJ1-2; unclear D gene. The CDR3 totals 11 residues. Germline CDR1 GTSNPN, CDR2 SVGIG (reference sequence). V was cut by 3 bases and J by 8 bases, with 10 bases left in between. CDR3 region: CAWSPTGGYTF. For the CDR3, the DNA is TGTGCCTGGAGCCCTACGGGAGGCTACACCTTC.

Here the CDR3 reads CASSDRGSSTYEQYF. DNA for the CDR3: TGTGCCAGCAGTGATCGCGGGAGTAGTACCTACGAGCAGTACTTC. The J gene is TRBJ2-7, the V gene TRBV2, with TRBD2 matching 7 bases. J gave up 2 bases and V 3 bases, and 7 bases lay outside the gene matches. The CDR3 is made up of 15 amino acids. Per germline, CDR1 SNHLY and CDR2 FYNNEI.

The V gene is TRBV2, the J gene TRBJ2-2; the D gene is possibly TRBD2 (5 bases). Per the germline V gene, CDR1 is SNHLY and CDR2 is FYNNEI. The CDR3 is 14 amino acids. V was cut by 3 bases and J by 6 bases, with 11 bases left in between. Here the CDR3 DNA reads TGTGCCAGCAGTGAGTACCGGGAATCCGGGGAGCTGTTTTTT. Amino acid sequence: CASSEYRESGELFF.

The rearrangement uses TRBV6-1 and TRBJ1-6; no firm D call. The CDR3 contains 16 residues. The V end lost 2 bases, the J end lost 10 bases, and 18 bases lay between the germline ends. CDR1 MNHNS and CDR2 SASEGT come from the germline V gene. CDR3 loop: CASSEISRDVRSPLHF. CDR3 DNA: TGTGCCAGCAGTGAAATTTCGAGGGATGTACGATCACCCCTCCACTTT.

The chain recombines TRBV4-1 with TRBJ1-6; possibly TRBD1 for D (6 bases). This CDR3 has 19 amino acids. Germline values: CDR1 MGHRA, CDR2 YSYEKL. V lost 0 bases and J lost 5, with 20 bases in between. The CDR3 DNA reads TGCGCCAGCAGCCAAGATAGGGTCAGAAGGGGGACAAATAATTCACCCCTCCACTTT. Translating gives CASSQDRVRRGTNNSPLHF.

V is TRBV14 and J is TRBJ2-7, with D perhaps TRBD1 (6 bases). This CDR3 spans 14 amino acids. CDR1 and CDR2 (germline): SGHDN, FVKESK. The V end lost 1 base, the J end lost 4 bases, and 11 bases lay between the germline ends. CDR3 amino acids: CASSQVGAQYEQYF. The CDR3 coding sequence is TGTGCCAGCAGCCAAGTGGGGGCACAGTACGAGCAGTACTTC.

V and J are TRBV27 and TRBJ1-5; 9 bases match TRBD1. V was clipped by 1 base and J by 0 bases; unmatched bases: 7. Germline CDR1 reads MNHEY; CDR2 reads SMNVEV (reference sequence). This CDR3 comprises 18 residues. CDR3 in amino acids: CASSLLSGTGNSNQPQHF. The CDR3 coding sequence is TGTGCCAGCAGTTTATTGAGCGGGACAGGGAATAGCAATCAGCCCCAGCATTTT.